This TCR beta chain was captured by sequencing in a study of blood T cells in healthy people across ages. The wider study: Template switching retrieved approximately one barcoded beta molecule for each two T cells.

Study-level results: Underestimates were what the diversity estimates from one million T cells were considered to be.

Looked up from germline, CDR1 is SGHRS and CDR2 is YFSETQ. V dropped 1 base and J dropped 9 bases, with 17 bases sitting between them. CDR3 length: 16 residues. Alongside a J-beta primer mix, a sample-barcoded 5' primer served in a second PCR lasting about 6 to 12 cycles. TCRdb fed the 5' RACE reads into MiXCR, producing one record per CDR3 protein. The repertoire consists of 1 million to 1.2 million distinct CDR3 sequences, with approximately 38% occurring once and the leading ten covering about an eighth. As for this clonotype: What it binds is unknown.

This chain links TRBV5-1 with TRBJ1-6; the D is unclear. Input material: blood. This receptor was taken from a man aged 18 to 29 in good health. CDR3 coding DNA: TGCGCCAGCAGCTTGCAGGAAGCAGGTTCGGGTTCACCCCTCCACTTT. Amino acids: CASSLQEAGSGSPLHF.